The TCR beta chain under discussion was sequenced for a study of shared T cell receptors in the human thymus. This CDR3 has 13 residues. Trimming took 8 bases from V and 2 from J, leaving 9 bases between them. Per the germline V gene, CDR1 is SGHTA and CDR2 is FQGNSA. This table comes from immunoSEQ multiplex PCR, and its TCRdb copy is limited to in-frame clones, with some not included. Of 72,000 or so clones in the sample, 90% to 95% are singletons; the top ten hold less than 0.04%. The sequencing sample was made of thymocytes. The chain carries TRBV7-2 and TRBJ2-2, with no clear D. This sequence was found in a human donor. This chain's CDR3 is CASEAGNTGELFF. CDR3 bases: TGTGCCAGCGAAGCAGGAAACACCGGGGAGCTGTTTTTT.